One sample yielded the 22 T cell receptor beta chains listed below, sequenced in a study of regulatory and conventional T cells in RAG deficiency. Conventional CD4+ T cells were sorted from blood as CD25-low CD127-high cells. The table came from immunoSEQ multiplex PCR; TCRdb's copy has only in-frame clones and leaves some out. The profile shows roughly 32,000 clones, approximately 96% of them singletons. Another study also made use of these data, one on regulatory T cells. Per that paper: The PCR used 52 TRBV and 13 TRBJ primers.

The sequenced sample consisted of CD25- CD4+ T cells sorted from blood. Receptor source: a human donor in good health.

This sequence joins TRBV7-2 and TRBJ1-1, with TRBD1 matching 9 bases. Trimming at V came to 3 bases and at J to 11 bases, leaving 7 bases not matched to a gene. Germline CDR1 and CDR2: SGHTA and FQGNSA. There are 13 residues in the CDR3. The CDR3 loop reads CASSFRDRVAAFF. CDR3 bases: TGTGCCAGCAGCTTCCGGGACAGGGTTGCGGCTTTCTTT.

This clone was observed a single time. This sequence joins TRBV15 and TRBJ1-5; 8 nucleotides align to TRBD1. Per the germline V gene, CDR1 is LNHNV and CDR2 is YYDKDF (reference sequence). V dropped 6 bases and J dropped 3; count of bases not matched to a gene: 7. The CDR3 runs to 15 residues. DNA of the CDR3: TGTGCCACCAGACGTGGGACAGGAGACAATCAGCCCCAGCATTTT. Residues: CATRRGTGDNQPQHF.

This clone has only one observation. The chain recombines TRBV11-1 with TRBJ2-6; perhaps TRBD1 as D (5 bases). The germline V gene has CDR1 SGHAT and CDR2 FQDESV (reference sequence). The germline V and J ends were trimmed by 1 base and 2 bases, with 6 bases remaining between them. The CDR3 runs to 15 residues. CDR3 bases: TGTGCCAGCAGCTTAGACAGGACTGGGGCCAACGTCCTGACTTTC. Protein: CASSLDRTGANVLTF.

The rearrangement joins TRBV29-1 to TRBJ1-4; D is undetermined. This CDR3 has 12 amino acids. The ends were cut back, 3 bases at V and 4 bases at J, with 6 bases in the middle. CDR1 is SQVTM, CDR2 ANQGSEA, per germline. CDR3 sequence reads: CSVEIGNEKLFF. The CDR3 nucleotides read TGCAGCGTTGAGATCGGTAATGAAAAACTGTTTTTT.

The genes are TRBV9 and TRBJ1-2, with 10 positions matching TRBD1. There are 14 residues in the CDR3. V trimming: 0 bases; J trimming: 7 bases; junction bases outside the gene matches: 3. CDR1 is SGDLS and CDR2 is YYNGEE in the germline V gene. The CDR3 spells CASSVDRTGGGYTF. Written as DNA, the CDR3 is TGTGCCAGCAGCGTAGATAGGACAGGGGGTGGCTACACCTTC. The variable domain in full, completed from reference TRBV9 and TRBJ1-2, reads DSGVTQTPKHLITATGQRVTLRCSPRSGDLSVYWYQQSLDQGLQFLIQYYNGEERAKGNILERFSAQQFPDLHSELNLSSLELGDSALYFCASSVDRTGGGYTFGSGTRLTVV.

This chain uses TRBV6-5 with TRBJ1-2; a weak D match, TRBD1 (6 bases). Germline V gene lookup returns CDR1 MNHEY and CDR2 SVGAGI. The CDR3 contains 14 residues. V was shortened by 2 bases and J by 2 bases, with 9 bases between the two germline ends. The CDR3 loop reads CASSYLDRNYGYTF. CDR3 DNA: TGTGCCAGCAGTTACCTGGACAGAAACTATGGCTACACCTTC.

The rearrangement uses TRBV4-1 and TRBJ2-1; D perhaps matches TRBD2 (5 bases). Germline V gene sequence: CDR1 MGHRA, CDR2 YSYEKL. The V and J ends lost 4 bases and 6 bases respectively, with 16 bases between them. The CDR3 has 15 amino acids. Here the CDR3 DNA reads TGCGCCAGCAGCCCCCGGACTCAAATGGGCAATGAGCAGTTCTTC. It translates to CASSPRTQMGNEQFF.

The chain carries TRBV6-6 and TRBJ2-7; TRBD2 agrees at 10 bases. CDR3 size: 16 residues. Germline V gene lookup returns CDR1 MNHNY and CDR2 SVGAGI (reference sequence). V lost 2 bases and J lost 6; bases outside the gene matches: 10. CDR3 sequence: CASSYRRRSGGGEQYF. Written as DNA, the CDR3 is TGTGCCAGCAGTTACCGAAGGAGAAGCGGGGGGGGCGAGCAGTACTTC.

The genes are TRBV9 and TRBJ2-1; D is perhaps TRBD1 (5 bases). This CDR3 comprises 12 residues. V lost 0 bases to trimming and J lost 10 bases, with 8 bases between them. From germline, CDR1 is SGDLS and CDR2 YYNGEE. CDR3 nucleotides: TGTGCCAGCAGCGTAGTAGACAGAGAGCAGTTCTTC. Its protein product is CASSVVDREQFF.

This sequence joins TRBV27 and TRBJ1-5; D not resolved. Trimming removed 4 bases at V and 0 bases at J, with 7 bases between. This CDR3 has 14 amino acids. Germline-derived CDR1 and CDR2 are MNHEY and SMNVEV (reference sequence). The chain's CDR3 is CASSSPLSNQPQHF. The CDR3, as DNA: TGTGCCAGCAGTTCCCCCCTTAGCAATCAGCCCCAGCATTTT.

The V and J genes are TRBV7-2 and TRBJ1-1; tentative D call: TRBD1 (5 bases). The V gene's germline CDR1 is SGHTA and CDR2 FQGNSA. This CDR3 spans 13 amino acids. The V and J ends lost 1 base and 11 bases respectively, with 14 bases between them. The CDR3 nucleotides are TGTGCCAGCAGCTTAGGGGGGGACCGCGGGGCTTTCTTT. Its translation: CASSLGGDRGAFF.

About this clone: Its ends do not fully match the called genes, so a read error is possible. Distinct nucleotide sequences in the sample also encode this CDR3. The genes are TRBV9 and TRBJ1-6, with 9 bases identical to TRBD1. The CDR3 has 16 amino acids. Germline lookup yields CDR1 SGDLS and CDR2 YYNGEE. DNA of the CDR3: TGTGCCAGCAGCGTAGCCATGACAGGGGGGAGATCACCTCTCCACTTT. Protein: CASSVAMTGGRSPLHF.

V is TRBV15 and J is TRBJ2-7; tentatively, D is TRBD1 (6 bases). This CDR3 has 15 residues. Trimming shortened V by 4 bases and J by 4 bases, and 17 bases separated the two germline ends. The germline V gene encodes CDR1 LNHNV and CDR2 YYDKDF (reference sequence). The CDR3 loop is CATSKSRTETYEQYF. As DNA, the CDR3 is TGTGCCACCAGCAAATCTCGGACAGAAACTTACGAGCAGTACTTC.

This clone appeared a single time. The V gene is TRBV6-5, the J gene TRBJ2-5, with 8 bases identical to TRBD1. This CDR3 spans 15 amino acids. The germline V gene has CDR1 MNHEY and CDR2 SVGAGI. V lost 5 bases to trimming and J lost 2 bases; unmatched junction nucleotides: 7. CDR3: CASSRRDRSQETQYF. The DNA of the CDR3 is TGTGCCAGCAGTCGCCGGGACAGGTCGCAAGAGACCCAGTACTTC.

The V gene is TRBV5-1, the J gene TRBJ2-2; the match to TRBD1 covers 10 bases. Trimming cost V 0 bases and J 3 bases; bases outside gene matches: 2. CDR3 length: 16 amino acids. CDR1 is SGHRS, CDR2 YFSETQ, per germline. Here the CDR3 reads CASSLGDRGYTGELFF. The CDR3 coding sequence is TGCGCCAGCAGCTTGGGGGACAGGGGCTACACCGGGGAGCTGTTTTTT. The entire variable domain, with the rest obtained from reference TRBV5-1 and TRBJ2-2, is as follows: KAGVTQTPRYLIKTRGQQVTLSCSPISGHRSVSWYQQTPGQGLQFLFEYFSETQRNKGNFPGRFSGRQFSNSRSEMNVSTLELGDSALYLCASSLGDRGYTGELFFGEGSRLTVL.

This clone has only one observation. The V and J genes are TRBV4-2 and TRBJ1-6; the match to TRBD1 covers 8 bases. Germline CDR1 is LGHNA and CDR2 is YNFKEQ. CDR3 length equals 16 residues. V lost 1 base, J lost 10 bases, and 9 bases stayed unmatched. This CDR3 reads CASSQGFGQGESPLHF. CDR3 nucleotides: TGTGCCAGCAGCCAAGGTTTTGGACAGGGAGAATCACCCCTCCACTTT.

The chain carries TRBV20-1 and TRBJ2-3; no clear D. V was cut by 3 bases and J by 2 bases, with 3 bases left in between. Germline V lookup: CDR1 DFQATT, CDR2 SNEGSKA (reference sequence). The CDR3 extends over 11 amino acids. DNA for the CDR3: TGCAGTGCTAGGGCCACAGATACGCAGTATTTT. It translates to CSARATDTQYF.

As DNA, the CDR3 is TGTGCCAGCAGCACCAACCGGGACAGGGGCTCCTACGAGCAGTACTTC. It encodes CASSTNRDRGSYEQYF. The rearrangement joins TRBV5-8 to TRBJ2-7; 10 bases are a match to TRBD1. Germline CDR1 and CDR2: SGHTS and YDEGEE. This CDR3 comprises 16 residues. The trim removed 4 bases at V and 0 bases at J, leaving 7 bases unmatched.

The chain is built from TRBV5-6 and TRBJ2-2; 11 bases are a match to TRBD1. The germline V gene has CDR1 SGHDT and CDR2 YYEEEE. J gave up 6 bases and V 4 bases, and 8 bases lay outside the gene matches. The CDR3 extends over 16 amino acids. DNA of the CDR3: TGTGCCAGCAGCCGCCCGTGGACAGGGGGCCCCGGGGAGCTGTTTTTT. This translates into CASSRPWTGGPGELFF.

The chain couples TRBV6-1 to TRBJ1-5; D uncertain. The CDR3 has 13 residues. From germline, CDR1 is MNHNS and CDR2 SASEGT. V lost 8 bases, J lost 0 bases, and 8 bases lay in between. CDR3 bases: TGTGCCAGCTCGGTTTATAGCAATCAGCCCCAGCATTTT. Protein product: CASSVYSNQPQHF.

This clone was counted a single time. The rearrangement uses TRBV5-1 and TRBJ1-1, with 7 bases aligning to TRBD1. The CDR3 extends over 14 amino acids. Trimming took 2 bases from V and 0 from J; bases not matched to a gene: 1. CDR1 is SGHRS, CDR2 YFSETQ, per germline. In DNA form, the CDR3 reads TGCGCCAGCAGCTTAGACAGGGTGAACACTGAAGCTTTCTTT. As protein: CASSLDRVNTEAFF.

The chain couples TRBV4-3 to TRBJ2-1, with D tentatively TRBD1 (5 bases). The germline V and J ends were trimmed by 6 bases and 5 bases, with 11 bases remaining between them. The CDR3 loop spans 13 amino acids. CDR1 is LGHNA, CDR2 YSLEER, per germline. Here the CDR3 DNA reads TGCGCCAGCAGTCCGGACACGAACAATGAGCAGTTCTTC. The encoded protein is CASSPDTNNEQFF.